The 18 T cell receptor beta chains reported below all come from one sample, sequenced in a study of graft-versus-host responses after intestinal transplantation. The data were produced by immunoSEQ multiplex PCR, yet TCRdb's version contains in-frame clones alone and is incomplete. The data contain 80,000 or so clones, 80% to 95% of them singletons. The sample here was PBMCs, taken 98 days after intestinal transplantation. These receptors were taken from a human patient who received an intestinal transplant, so some T cells may come from the graft donor.

The chain recombines TRBV7-9 with TRBJ2-7; D uncertain. Trimming took off 5 bases at V and 1 base at J, with 6 bases between the two ends. This CDR3 comprises 12 residues. Looked up from germline, CDR1 is SEHNR and CDR2 is FQNEAQ (reference sequence). CDR3 bases: TGTGCCAGCAGCCAAGATTCCTACGAGCAGTACTTC. This translates into CASSQDSYEQYF.

The CDR3 coding sequence is TGTGCCAGCAGTGGGGGACTAGCGAGCGACGAGCAGTACTTC. This codes for CASSGGLASDEQYF. V usage is TRBV6-1 and J usage is TRBJ2-7; TRBD2 matches 10 bases. CDR1 and CDR2 (germline): MNHNS, SASEGT. The CDR3 extends over 14 amino acids. Trimming took 4 bases from V and 5 from J; bases not matched to a gene: 5.

The chain recombines TRBV5-1 with TRBJ2-7; maybe TRBD1 (5 bases). The CDR3 spans 14 residues. V was clipped by 1 base and J by 4 bases, with 12 bases between them. Germline V gene data show CDR1 as SGHRS and CDR2 as YFSETQ. The CDR3 loop reads CASSLPTEKYEQYF. In DNA form, the CDR3 reads TGCGCCAGCAGCTTGCCGACAGAAAAGTACGAGCAGTACTTC.

The chain couples TRBV7-9 to TRBJ2-2; tentative D call: TRBD2 (5 bases). V was clipped by 3 bases and J by 4 bases, with 15 bases between them. There are 16 residues in the CDR3. Per the germline V gene, CDR1 is SEHNR and CDR2 is FQNEAQ (reference sequence). The CDR3 is CASSLRASMGTGELFF. In DNA, the CDR3 is TGTGCCAGCAGCTTGCGGGCGTCTATGGGCACCGGGGAGCTGTTTTTT.

This clone was found once. The junction does not match germline at one end; this may be a read error. The rearrangement links TRBV6-1 to TRBJ1-2, with D possibly TRBD1 on 5 matching bases. CDR1 is MNHNS and CDR2 is SASEGT in the germline V gene. The CDR3 consists of 13 residues. CDR3 protein: CAISDNRNYGYTF. Written as DNA, the CDR3 is TGTGCCATCAGTGATAACAGGAACTATGGCTACACCTTC.

The chain uses TRBV27 and TRBJ2-2; D assignment may be TRBD1 or TRBD2 (5 bases each). This CDR3 is built from 14 residues. The V and J ends lost 9 bases and 5 bases respectively, with 16 bases between them. CDR1 MNHEY and CDR2 SMNVEV come from the germline V gene (reference sequence). CDR3 protein: CASCDSGTTGELFF. The CDR3 bases are TGTGCCAGTTGTGATTCCGGGACGACCGGGGAGCTGTTTTTT.

This chain joins TRBV29-1 and TRBJ2-1, with TRBD1 matching over 9 bases. Per the germline V gene, CDR1 is SQVTM and CDR2 is ANQGSEA. V was pared by 3 bases and J by 4 bases, with 10 bases of the junction left unmatched. The CDR3 extends over 16 amino acids. This CDR3 reads CSVEPPGTGLYNEQFF. CDR3 in DNA: TGCAGCGTTGAGCCCCCCGGGACAGGGCTTTACAATGAGCAGTTCTTC.

This chain links TRBV4-1 with TRBJ2-1; 10 bases align to TRBD2. The CDR3 contains 15 residues. Trimming cost V 2 bases and J 6 bases; bases outside gene matches: 4. Germline V gene lookup returns CDR1 MGHRA and CDR2 YSYEKL. For the CDR3, the DNA is TGCGCCAGCAGCCAACCCCCTAGCGGGAGCAATGAGCAGTTCTTC. It translates to CASSQPPSGSNEQFF.

This chain links TRBV21-1 with TRBJ2-3; the table's D call TRBD2 went unverified against the DNA. TRBV21-1 is a documented pseudogene. This CDR3 is 20 amino acids long. In DNA, the CDR3 is TGTGCCAGCAGCAAAGAACGTCGGCGGGAGGGCCGGATCCTCACAGATACGCAGTATTTT. Translating it yields CASSKERRREGRILTDTQYF.

The chain carries TRBV5-1 and TRBJ2-1; D is perhaps TRBD1 (6 bases). The germline gives CDR1 SGHRS, CDR2 YFSETQ. V lost 0 bases and J lost 6, with 13 bases in between. The length of the CDR3 is 15 residues. The CDR3 DNA reads as TGCGCCAGCAGCTTGGGACTGACAGGCTTCAATGAGCAGTTCTTC. Translation gives CASSLGLTGFNEQFF.

The CDR3 reads CASSLGRLLRGHEQFF. CDR3 sequence (DNA): TGTGCCAGCAGCTTGGGGCGACTCCTGCGGGGCCATGAGCAGTTCTTC. The chain carries TRBV5-6 and TRBJ2-1; maybe TRBD2 (6 bases). The CDR3 length is 16 residues. Between the trimmed V and J ends, which lost 0 bases and 8 bases, there was a span of 18 bases. Per the germline V gene, CDR1 is SGHDT and CDR2 is YYEEEE.

The V and J genes are TRBV10-3 and TRBJ1-2; 9 bases align to TRBD1. The trim removed 3 bases at V and 3 bases at J, leaving 2 bases unmatched. This CDR3 region has 14 residues. Germline V gene data show CDR1 as ENHRY and CDR2 as SYGVKD. The CDR3 loop reads CAISDRDRDYGYTF. The CDR3 coding sequence is TGTGCCATCAGTGATAGGGACAGGGACTATGGCTACACCTTC.

The chain joins TRBV27 to TRBJ1-1, with D tentatively TRBD1 (5 bases). This CDR3 has 17 residues. Germline CDR1 MNHEY, CDR2 SMNVEV (reference sequence). V dropped 5 bases and J dropped 1 base, with 20 bases sitting between them. CDR3 sequence: CASSPTGRGPTNTEAFF. CDR3 in DNA: TGTGCCAGCAGTCCAACGGGTAGGGGACCGACGAACACTGAAGCTTTCTTT.

The V gene is TRBV5-4, the J gene TRBJ2-4, with D tentatively TRBD1 or TRBD2 (5 bases each). With 0 bases removed from V and 5 bases from J, the gap between germline ends came to 9 bases. The CDR3 extends over 14 amino acids. CDR1 and CDR2 from the germline V gene are SGHNT and YYREEE (reference sequence). CDR3: CASSLVGTENIQYF. Here the CDR3 DNA reads TGTGCCAGCAGCTTGGTAGGGACCGAAAACATTCAGTACTTC.

The chain couples TRBV6-4 to TRBJ1-1; 7 bases map to TRBD1. V trimming: 0 bases; J trimming: 1 base; junction bases outside the gene matches: 14. CDR1 and CDR2 (germline): MRHNA, SNTAGT. CDR3 length: 19 residues. The CDR3 DNA reads as TGTGCCAGCAGTGACTCCGGAGGGGGAGGAGCAGGGGGGAACACTGAAGCTTTCTTT. Protein: CASSDSGGGGAGGNTEAFF.

The V gene is TRBV5-1, the J gene TRBJ1-1; 7 nucleotides line up with TRBD1. The CDR3 extends over 15 amino acids. V trimming: 4 bases; J trimming: 0 bases; junction bases outside the gene matches: 6. The germline CDR1 and CDR2 sequences are SGHRS and YFSETQ. The CDR3 region has the DNA TGCGCCAGCAGCCCGACGGACAGGCTGAACACTGAAGCTTTCTTT. It codes for CASSPTDRLNTEAFF.

V gene TRBV2 combines with J gene TRBJ1-2; no definite D call. Trimming took off 6 bases at V and 4 bases at J, with 6 bases between the two ends. Per the germline V gene, CDR1 is SNHLY and CDR2 is FYNNEI. CDR3 length: 11 residues. This chain's CDR3 is CASRNTYGYTF. CDR3 in DNA: TGTGCCAGCAGGAACACCTATGGCTACACCTTC.

The rearrangement uses TRBV6-1 and TRBJ1-2, with TRBD1 matching 10 bases. This CDR3 is built from 14 residues. The V segment lost 6 bases and the J segment 3 bases; nucleotides outside the gene matches: 4. Germline CDR1 is MNHNS and CDR2 is SASEGT. The CDR3 region has the DNA TGTGCCAGCAGCCGCGGACAGGGGGACTATGGCTACACCTTC. It specifies CASSRGQGDYGYTF.